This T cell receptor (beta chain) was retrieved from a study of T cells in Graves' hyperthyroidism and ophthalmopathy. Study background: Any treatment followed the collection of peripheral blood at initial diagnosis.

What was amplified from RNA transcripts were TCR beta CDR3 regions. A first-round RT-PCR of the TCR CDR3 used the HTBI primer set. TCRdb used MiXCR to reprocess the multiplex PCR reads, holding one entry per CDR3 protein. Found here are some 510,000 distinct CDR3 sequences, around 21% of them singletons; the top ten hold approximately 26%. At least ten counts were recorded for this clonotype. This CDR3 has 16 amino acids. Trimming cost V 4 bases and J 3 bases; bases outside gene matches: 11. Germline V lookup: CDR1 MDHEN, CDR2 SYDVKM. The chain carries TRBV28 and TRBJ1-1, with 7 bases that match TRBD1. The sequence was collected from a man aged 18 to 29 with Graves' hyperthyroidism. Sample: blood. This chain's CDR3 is CASSSSLETGDTEAFF. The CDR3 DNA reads TGTGCCAGCAGTTCTTCCCTCGAAACAGGGGACACTGAAGCTTTCTTT.